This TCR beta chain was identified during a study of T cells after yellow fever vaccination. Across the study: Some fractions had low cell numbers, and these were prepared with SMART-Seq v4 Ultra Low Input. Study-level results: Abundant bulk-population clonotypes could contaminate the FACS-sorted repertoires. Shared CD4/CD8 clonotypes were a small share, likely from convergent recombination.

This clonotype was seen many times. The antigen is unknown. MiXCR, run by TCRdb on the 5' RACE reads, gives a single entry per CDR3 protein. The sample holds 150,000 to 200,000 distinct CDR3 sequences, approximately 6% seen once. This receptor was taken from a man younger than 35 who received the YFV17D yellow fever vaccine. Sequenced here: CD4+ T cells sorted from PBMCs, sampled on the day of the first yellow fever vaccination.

Written as DNA, the CDR3 is TGTGCCAGCAGGGGGACGACCCGGGACATTCAGTACTTC. Protein: CASRGTTRDIQYF. This chain connects TRBV6-1 to TRBJ2-4, with D possibly being TRBD1 or TRBD2 (5 bases each). The germline V gene has CDR1 MNHNS and CDR2 SASEGT. The CDR3 runs 13 residues. V was trimmed by 6 bases and J by 8 bases, leaving 14 bases between them.